A single sample is the source of the 29 T cell receptor beta chains below, sequenced in a study of T cells in Graves' hyperthyroidism and ophthalmopathy (dated by TCRdb to between 2017 and 2020). The library was made by multiplex PCR. Sequenced on an Illumina HiSeq 2000. Amplification of TCR beta CDR3 regions was carried out from RNA transcripts. The first round of RT-PCR for the TCR CDR3 was performed with the HTBI primer set and the Qiagen OneStep RT-PCR kit. TCRdb trimmed public reads at Q25 via fastp, called clones via MiXCR and kept in-frame beta chains. Each entry is one CDR3 protein sequence, shown with its most common DNA and genes. In this sample the table shows over 300,000 distinct CDR3 sequences, about an eighth of which occur a single time. The ten top clones hold 30% to 40% of the sample. The sequenced material came from blood. All receptors come from a woman aged 40 to 50 with Graves' ophthalmopathy.

This clonotype showed up many times. DNA of the CDR3: TGCAGTGCTCGCGGGAGGGACCCCTACAATGAGCAGTTCTTC. Protein sequence: CSARGRDPYNEQFF. The V and J genes are TRBV20-1 and TRBJ2-1; 9 bases fit TRBD2. The CDR3 runs 14 residues. Losses at the gene ends were 5 bases for V and 2 bases for J; bases not matched to a gene: 4. Germline-derived CDR1 and CDR2 are DFQATT and SNEGSKA (reference sequence).

Ten or more counts support this clonotype. This chain uses TRBV6-1 with TRBJ2-1; weak D call: TRBD2 (6 bases). The CDR3 runs 14 residues. Per the germline V gene, CDR1 is MNHNS and CDR2 is SASEGT. Deletions cut 5 bases from V and 9 bases from J, with 17 bases between. The CDR3 DNA follows: TGTGCCAGCAGTACCGTCGGCGGGGTTGGTGAGCAGTTCTTC. Residues: CASSTVGGVGEQFF.

The J gene is TRBJ2-1, the V gene TRBV4-1; D not resolved. Germline assignment: CDR1 MGHRA and CDR2 YSYEKL. V lost 4 bases to trimming and J lost 3 bases, with 10 bases between them. This CDR3 comprises 14 residues. The CDR3, as DNA: TGCGCCAGCAGCCCCAGAGAACTCTACAATGAGCAGTTCTTC. Protein: CASSPRELYNEQFF.

At least ten counts were recorded for this clonotype. The V and J genes are TRBV29-1 and TRBJ2-7; D is possibly TRBD1 or TRBD2 (5 bases each). This CDR3 is built from 11 residues. V was clipped by 6 bases and J by 6 bases, with 12 bases between them. From germline, CDR1 is SQVTM and CDR2 ANQGSEA. CDR3 residues: CSVETGTEQYF. The CDR3 DNA is TGCAGCGTCGAGACCGGGACCGAGCAGTACTTC.

Many counts were recorded for this clonotype. The V and J genes are TRBV5-5 and TRBJ1-1; 8 bases are shared with TRBD1. Germline V gives CDR1 SGHKS, CDR2 YYEKEE (reference sequence). The ends lost 4 bases at V and 4 bases at J; junction bases unmatched: 9. The CDR3 is 15 amino acids. CDR3 residues: CASSAFRGPRTEAFF. The CDR3 region has the DNA TGTGCCAGCAGCGCGTTCAGGGGGCCTCGCACTGAAGCTTTCTTT.

This clonotype has more than one count but fewer than ten. CDR3 nucleotides: TGTGCCAGCAGCCAAGATCTTGGGGGGCTGGGTCAGCCCCAGCATTTT. Translation gives CASSQDLGGLGQPQHF. The chain recombines TRBV3-1 with TRBJ1-5, with a tentative D call TRBD1 (6 bases). V was pared by 0 bases and J by 6 bases, with 15 bases between. Germline CDR1 and CDR2: LGHDT and YNNKEL (reference sequence). This CDR3 has 16 amino acids.

This clonotype was counted ten times or more. This chain links TRBV28 with TRBJ1-4; 7 nucleotides agree with TRBD1. V lost 5 bases to trimming and J lost 0 bases; unmatched junction nucleotides: 6. The germline V gene encodes CDR1 MDHEN and CDR2 SYDVKM. CDR3 length equals 16 residues. The CDR3 DNA reads as TGTGCCAGCAGTCCCGTCGGACAGGCAACTAATGAAAAACTGTTTTTT. Its translation is CASSPVGQATNEKLFF.

This clonotype has a handful of counts. The chain recombines TRBV6-1 with TRBJ2-5; 9 bases are shared with TRBD1. Unmatched junction bases numbered 3, after V lost 8 bases and J lost 5 bases. This CDR3 spans 12 amino acids. Germline V gene lookup returns CDR1 MNHNS and CDR2 SASEGT. In DNA, the CDR3 is TGTGCCAGCTCTGACAGGGGGGAGACCCAGTACTTC. Encoded protein: CASSDRGETQYF.

This clonotype was seen repeatedly, ten times or more. The V call is TRBV2, the J call TRBJ1-2, with 7 bases fitting TRBD1. Trimming cost V 0 bases and J 7 bases; bases outside gene matches: 11. Germline V gene lookup returns CDR1 SNHLY and CDR2 FYNNEI. The CDR3 loop spans 16 amino acids. The CDR3 sequence: CASSEALRGTEAGYTF. The CDR3 bases are TGTGCCAGCAGTGAAGCGCTTCGAGGGACAGAGGCTGGCTACACCTTC.

This clonotype was counted many times. The chain links TRBV29-1 to TRBJ2-7, with a tentative D call TRBD2 (6 bases). This CDR3 has 15 amino acids. From germline, CDR1 is SQVTM and CDR2 ANQGSEA. Trimming took 7 bases from V and 0 from J, leaving 19 bases between them. For the CDR3, the DNA is TGCAGCGCAAGAGGAGGGTTCCATGTCTCCTACGAGCAGTACTTC. It specifies CSARGGFHVSYEQYF.

To note about this clonotype: A clone one base away is much larger, so this may be a read error. V usage is TRBV6-1 and J usage is TRBJ2-7; D perhaps matches TRBD1 (6 bases). The CDR3 length is 16 residues. Per the germline V gene, CDR1 is MNHNS and CDR2 is SASEGT. The CDR3 DNA is TGTGCCAGCTGTGAACCTAGACAGGCAGTCACCTACGAGCAGTACTTC. It codes for CASCEPRQAVTYEQYF.

In nucleotides, the CDR3 is TGTGCCAGCAGCCAAGTTACACTTTTCGGGGCCAACGTCCTGACTTTC. Amino acid sequence: CASSQVTLFGANVLTF. This chain connects TRBV3-1 to TRBJ2-6; D remains ambiguous. Trimming removed 1 base at V and 4 bases at J, with 11 bases between. The CDR3 runs to 16 residues. CDR1 is LGHDT, CDR2 YNNKEL, per germline (reference sequence).

Many counts were recorded for this clonotype. This chain links TRBV27 with TRBJ1-5; 7 nucleotides line up with TRBD1. This CDR3 has 16 residues. Germline CDR1 reads MNHEY; CDR2 reads SMNVEV (reference sequence). Trimming took 5 bases from V and 2 from J; bases not matched to a gene: 9. CDR3 residues: CASSRRKDRGNQPQHF. The CDR3 DNA is TGTGCCAGCAGTCGCCGAAAAGACAGGGGCAATCAGCCCCAGCATTTT.

This clonotype was detected ten times or more. The V and J genes are TRBV12-3 or TRBV12-4 and TRBJ2-2; D tentatively reads TRBD1 or TRBD2 (6 bases each). This CDR3 spans 16 amino acids. The germline V and J ends were trimmed by 7 bases and 0 bases, with 15 bases remaining between them. The CDR3 DNA is TGTGCCAGCAATCCGCGGGACACCTCGAACACCGGGGAGCTGTTTTTT. Its protein product is CASNPRDTSNTGELFF.

Ten or more counts support this clonotype. V is TRBV7-6 and J is TRBJ2-1; 7 nucleotides match TRBD2. Germline trimming cut 3 bases from V and 7 bases from J; bases unmatched to any gene: 12. The length of the CDR3 is 16 residues. Germline CDR1 and CDR2: SGHVS and FNYEAQ. The CDR3 reads CASSFRGGDVRNEQFF. CDR3 coding DNA: TGTGCCAGCAGCTTCCGCGGGGGAGACGTGAGGAATGAGCAGTTCTTC.

This rearrangement joins TRBV29-1 to TRBJ2-7; maybe TRBD2 (7 bases). This CDR3 is built from 14 residues. Germline V gene lookup returns CDR1 SQVTM and CDR2 ANQGSEA. The V end lost 5 bases, the J end lost 5 bases, and 19 bases lay between the germline ends. The DNA of the CDR3 is TGCAGCGTTTGGGGGGGCCTAGGGTCGGACGAGCAGTACTTC. Its translation is CSVWGGLGSDEQYF.

In its sample, this clonotype was seen many times. The CDR3: CASSSTDRVPGANVLTF. In DNA form, the CDR3 reads TGTGCCAGCAGCAGCACGGACAGGGTTCCTGGGGCCAACGTCCTGACTTTC. The chain couples TRBV2 to TRBJ2-6; 8 bases align to TRBD1. This CDR3 has 17 amino acids. The germline CDR1 and CDR2 sequences are SNHLY and FYNNEI. J lost 2 bases, V lost 6 bases, and 9 bases had no gene match.

There are many counts of this clonotype. The chain is built from TRBV6-2 or TRBV6-3 and TRBJ2-1; 13 bases match TRBD2. The length of the CDR3 is 16 residues. CDR1 is MNHEY and CDR2 is SVGEGT in the germline V gene. With 6 bases clipped from V and 10 bases from J, the junction kept 12 bases outside the gene matches. CDR3 amino acids: CASRKQTSGRSGEQFF. In DNA, the CDR3 is TGTGCCAGCAGGAAACAGACTAGCGGGAGGTCAGGGGAGCAGTTCTTC.

With regard to this clonotype: This CDR3 fails to terminate in the conserved phenylalanine or tryptophan, so it likely reflects a read error. The rearrangement joins TRBV6-1 to TRBJ1-2; D gene uncertain. The CDR3 extends over 13 amino acids. Germline values: CDR1 MNHNS, CDR2 SASEGT. With 6 bases removed from V and 4 bases from J, the gap between germline ends came to 12 bases. The CDR3 loop reads CASRAGIIYGYTL. DNA of the CDR3: TGTGCCAGCAGAGCTGGGATAATCTATGGCTACACCCTC.

This clonotype has just a few counts. The chain recombines TRBV29-1 with TRBJ2-3, with D unresolved. The germline V gene encodes CDR1 SQVTM and CDR2 ANQGSEA. V gave up 3 bases and J gave up 4 bases, with 11 bases separating them. This CDR3 is built from 13 residues. The CDR3 spells CSVEDGRSDTQYF. The CDR3, as DNA: TGCAGCGTTGAGGATGGGCGGTCAGATACGCAGTATTTT.

This clonotype was seen a handful of times. The chain joins TRBV10-1 to TRBJ1-5, with 8 bases matching TRBD1. The CDR3 has 13 amino acids. The V segment lost 4 bases and the J segment 6 bases; nucleotides outside the gene matches: 2. Germline V CDR1 and CDR2: WNHNN, SYGVQD (reference sequence). CDR3 loop: CASSAGGSQPQHF. The CDR3 region has the DNA TGCGCCAGCAGTGCAGGGGGCAGTCAGCCCCAGCATTTT.

J is TRBJ2-1 and V is TRBV3-1; 10 positions agree with TRBD2. Trimming removed 0 bases from V and 6 bases from J; junction bases left unmatched: 8. CDR1 is LGHDT, CDR2 YNNKEL, per germline (reference sequence). CDR3 length: 17 amino acids. The CDR3 spells CASSQDPSGRPSNEQFF. CDR3 in DNA: TGTGCCAGCAGCCAAGATCCTAGCGGGAGACCAAGCAATGAGCAGTTCTTC.

This clonotype has only a few counts. CDR3 in DNA: TGCAGTGCTAGCGAGGCGGGCCTCCAAGAGCATTTT. Translated: CSASEAGLQEHF. The gene calls are TRBV20-1 and TRBJ1-5; no clear D gene. Germline V gene data show CDR1 as DFQATT and CDR2 as SNEGSKA (reference sequence). The CDR3 spans 12 residues. Trimming removed 3 bases from V and 14 bases from J, with 17 bases in between.

This chain connects TRBV3-1 to TRBJ2-1, with TRBD2 matching over 7 bases. The germline CDR1 and CDR2 sequences are LGHDT and YNNKEL (reference sequence). V was pared by 4 bases and J by 2 bases, with 8 bases of the junction left unmatched. The CDR3 is 16 residues long. CDR3 in amino acids: CASSLTSGTTYNEQFF. The CDR3 DNA sequence: TGTGCCAGCAGCCTTACCTCCGGGACTACCTACAATGAGCAGTTCTTC.

The sample holds many counts of this clonotype. The chain uses TRBV7-6 and TRBJ2-5; 7 bases match TRBD2. V lost 5 bases to trimming and J lost 5 bases; unmatched junction nucleotides: 11. The germline V gene encodes CDR1 SGHVS and CDR2 FNYEAQ. There are 15 residues in the CDR3. The CDR3 loop is CASSLRGGWWETQYF. DNA for the CDR3: TGTGCCAGCAGCCTGCGGGGAGGGTGGTGGGAGACCCAGTACTTC.

This chain links TRBV7-9 with TRBJ2-4, with 8 nucleotides matching TRBD2. Looked up from germline, CDR1 is SEHNR and CDR2 is FQNEAQ (reference sequence). V shed 1 base and J 3 bases; nucleotides not matched to a gene: 14. The CDR3 totals 19 residues. CDR3 in amino acids: CASSLGVSGDIYGKNIQYF. The CDR3 region has the DNA TGTGCCAGCAGCTTAGGGGTTAGCGGGGACATATATGGCAAAAACATTCAGTACTTC.

In the case of this clonotype: A single base separates this from a much larger clone, so it may be a read error. The V and J genes are TRBV20-1 and TRBJ2-3; 8 bases align to TRBD2. The CDR3 is 17 amino acids. The germline gives CDR1 DFQATT, CDR2 SNEGSKA (reference sequence). The V segment lost 6 bases and the J segment 0 bases; nucleotides outside the gene matches: 14. The chain's CDR3 is CSAWGTGGPSSTDTQYF. The DNA for the CDR3 is TGCAGTGCCTGGGGGACGGGGGGGCCTTCTAGCACAGATACGCAGTATTTT.

This clonotype has more than one count but fewer than ten. The rearrangement links TRBV19 to TRBJ1-2; perhaps TRBD1 as D (5 bases). The CDR3 sequence is 15 residues long. V was shortened by 3 bases and J by 4 bases, with 15 bases between the two germline ends. CDR1 LNHDA and CDR2 SQIVND come from the germline V gene (reference sequence). CDR3 nucleotide sequence: TGTGCCAGTAGTATGAATTGGCAGGGAGTCTATGGCTACACCTTC. Its translation is CASSMNWQGVYGYTF.

Details on this clonotype: Its ends do not fully match the called genes, so a read error is possible. The chain employs TRBV28 and TRBJ2-4; D possibly corresponds to TRBD2 (5 bases). Germline loops: CDR1 MDHEN, CDR2 SYDVKM. The CDR3 length is 23 residues. As DNA, the CDR3 is TGTGCCAGCGGTTTTTGGTCTGCAAGGAGAGTTGGGAGTGTCGGTTTAGCCAAAAACATTCAGTACTTC. Its translation is CASGFWSARRVGSVGLAKNIQYF.